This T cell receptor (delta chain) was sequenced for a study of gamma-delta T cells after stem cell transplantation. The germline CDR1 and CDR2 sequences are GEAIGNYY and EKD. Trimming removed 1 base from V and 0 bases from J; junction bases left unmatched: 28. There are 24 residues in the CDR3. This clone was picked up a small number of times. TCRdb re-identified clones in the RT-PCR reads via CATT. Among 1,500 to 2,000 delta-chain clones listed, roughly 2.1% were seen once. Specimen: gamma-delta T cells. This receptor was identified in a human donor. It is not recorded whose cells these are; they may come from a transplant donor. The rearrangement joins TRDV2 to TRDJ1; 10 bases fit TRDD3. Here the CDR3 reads CACDTVTGGSSPSQEANYTDKLIF. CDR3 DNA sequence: TGTGCCTGTGACACGGTCACTGGGGGATCATCTCCCAGTCAGGAGGCTAATTACACCGATAAACTCATCTTT.